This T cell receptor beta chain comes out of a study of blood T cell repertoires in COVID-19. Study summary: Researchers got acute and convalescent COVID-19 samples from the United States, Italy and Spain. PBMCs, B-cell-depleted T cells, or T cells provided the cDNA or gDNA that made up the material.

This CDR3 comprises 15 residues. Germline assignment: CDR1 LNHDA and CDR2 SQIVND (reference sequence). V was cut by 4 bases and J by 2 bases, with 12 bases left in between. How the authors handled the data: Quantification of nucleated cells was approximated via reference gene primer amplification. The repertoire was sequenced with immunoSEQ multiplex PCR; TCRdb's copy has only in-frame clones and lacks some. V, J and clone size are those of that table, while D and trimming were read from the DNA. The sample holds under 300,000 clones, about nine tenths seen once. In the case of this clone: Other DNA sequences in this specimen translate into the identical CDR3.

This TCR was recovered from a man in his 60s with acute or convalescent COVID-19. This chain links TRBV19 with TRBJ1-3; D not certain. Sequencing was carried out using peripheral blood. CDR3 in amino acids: CASSTQSGAGNTIYF. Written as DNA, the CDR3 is TGTGCCAGTAGTACCCAATCCGGAGCTGGAAACACCATATATTTT.